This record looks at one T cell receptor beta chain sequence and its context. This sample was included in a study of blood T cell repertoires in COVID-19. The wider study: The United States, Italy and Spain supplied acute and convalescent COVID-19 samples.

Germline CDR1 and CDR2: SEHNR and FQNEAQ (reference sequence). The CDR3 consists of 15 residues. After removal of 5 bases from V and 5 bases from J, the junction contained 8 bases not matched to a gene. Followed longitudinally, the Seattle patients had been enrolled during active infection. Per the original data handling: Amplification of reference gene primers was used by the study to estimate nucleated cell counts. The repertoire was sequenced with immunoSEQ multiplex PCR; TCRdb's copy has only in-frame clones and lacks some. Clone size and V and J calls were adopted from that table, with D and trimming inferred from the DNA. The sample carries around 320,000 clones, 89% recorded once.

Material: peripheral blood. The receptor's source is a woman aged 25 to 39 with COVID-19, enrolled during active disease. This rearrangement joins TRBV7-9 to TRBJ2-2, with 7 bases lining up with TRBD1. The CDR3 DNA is TGTGCCAGCAGCCTACAGGGGCTCCTAACCGGGGAGCTGTTTTTT. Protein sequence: CASSLQGLLTGELFF.